Here is one TCR beta chain with its context. In germline, CDR1 is DFQATT, CDR2 SNEGSKA (reference sequence). The CDR3 has 11 residues. V lost 7 bases, J lost 6 bases, and 9 bases lay in between. Clones were read by immunoSEQ multiplex PCR, and TCRdb kept only the in-frame ones, dropping some. The sample records some 64,000 clones, just over 90% being singletons. The data originate from a study of T cell responses to AZD1222 COVID-19 vaccine. This clonotype was obtained from an adult who received the MenACWY meningococcal vaccine as a control. The sample was peripheral blood, taken 28 days after the second dose of the MenACWY control vaccine. The chain joins TRBV20-1 to TRBJ2-2; no reliable D call. The DNA for the CDR3 is TGCAGTGGTGGAGTGGCCGGGGAGCTGTTTTTT. Protein product: CSGGVAGELFF.